Listed below are T cell receptor beta chains from one sample, sequenced in a study of beta chain features in type 1 diabetes. Generated by immunoSEQ multiplex PCR, the TCRdb table keeps only in-frame clones and is missing some. The table lists 600,000 to 750,000 clones, 12% of them singletons. Sequenced: naive CD4+ T cells from blood. The receptor source for this set is a man aged 25-45 years with type 1 diabetes. CDR3s include the opening cysteine and the closing phenylalanine or tryptophan.

CASSRRTRELETQYF	TRBV18	TRBJ2-5
CASSVGGGTGAIYEQYF	TRBV9	TRBJ2-7
CASSTDSNEQFF	TRBV2	TRBJ2-1
CASSVDRAGETQYF	TRBV9	TRBJ2-5
CSVMGQGNVEAFF	TRBV29-1	TRBJ1-1
CASRKEGADQPQHF	TRBV6-5	TRBJ1-5
CASSLTGTGVLTDTQYF	TRBV4-3	TRBJ2-3
CASSLRQGDEQFF	TRBV7-9	TRBJ2-1
CASSTGAGGNTIYF	TRBV2	TRBJ1-3
CSVALTSGTNEQYF	TRBV29-1	TRBJ2-7
CASSHSRGDSEQFF	TRBV4-2	TRBJ2-1
CASAPNFVGLHTGELFF	TRBV9	TRBJ2-2
CASSRRLQDDEQFF	TRBV7-8	TRBJ2-1
CASSLGQGGSEAFF	TRBV5-6	TRBJ1-1
CASSPPTSGLTGELFF	TRBV2	TRBJ2-2
CATTGTQVDQPQHF	TRBV10-3	TRBJ1-5
CASSFYRDYQETQYF	TRBV2	TRBJ2-5
CASTRGERETQYF	TRBV7-9	TRBJ2-5
CASSDSDRGDYGYTF	TRBV2	TRBJ1-2
CASSGGEGAPETQYF	TRBV6-1	TRBJ2-5
CASSITGVPNEQFF	TRBV19	TRBJ2-1
CASSEQGGNTGELFF	TRBV2	TRBJ2-2
CASSAGGQPQHF	TRBV27	TRBJ1-5
CASSPSGGDTEAFF	TRBV7-2	TRBJ1-1
CASSELGQMFREQYF	TRBV2	TRBJ2-7
CASSSTGDYGYTF	TRBV5-1	TRBJ1-2
CAIGSPTGDSNQPQHF	TRBV10-3	TRBJ1-5
CSVDDRQGPYTDTQYF	TRBV29-1	TRBJ2-3
CSVAWSSGRTDTQYF	TRBV29-1	TRBJ2-3
CASSSYPQGVYEQYF	TRBV11-1	TRBJ2-7
CASSLSGGSGTEAFF	TRBV7-6	TRBJ1-1
CASSQDGQGLPYEQYF	TRBV5-4	TRBJ2-7
CASSLAQEQYF	TRBV5-4	TRBJ2-7
CASGGRDPDTQYF	TRBV10-2	TRBJ2-3
CASSLGGEESHEQYF	TRBV5-1	TRBJ2-7
CASSLGGRGDAYEQYF	TRBV7-2	TRBJ2-7
CASSPSHGDYNEQFF	TRBV18	TRBJ2-1
CASSLRDSPLMLDGYTF	TRBV7-2	TRBJ1-2
CASSYSSGISTDTQYF	TRBV6-6	TRBJ2-3
CATTAGPSSGNTIYF	TRBV15	TRBJ1-3
CASSSDRGYTDTQYF	TRBV27	TRBJ2-3
CASSQVAGDTEAFF	TRBV4-2	TRBJ1-1
CASSLNSYSPLHF	TRBV5-4	TRBJ1-6
CASSVVGLVTSGELFF	TRBV9	TRBJ2-2
CASSDPSWQGLAKNIQYF	TRBV6-4	TRBJ2-4
CAISEGSGGPPREQFF	TRBV10-3	TRBJ2-1
CASSLEAAEAANTGELFF	TRBV7-2	TRBJ2-2
CASSIRTSGNEQFF	TRBV11-2	TRBJ2-1
CASSPTGGNQPQHF	TRBV18	TRBJ1-5
CASSSLTGGQGYTF	TRBV11-2	TRBJ1-2
CASTNPGADGYTF	TRBV6-5	TRBJ1-2
CASSQETPPGYGYTF	TRBV4-3	TRBJ1-2
CASGARTEQFF	TRBV7-9	TRBJ2-1
CASSESNLLGGYTF	TRBV25-1	TRBJ1-2
CASSFQALNTEAFF	TRBV19	TRBJ1-1
CASRHSGQGARGTEAFF	TRBV5-1	TRBJ1-1